This TCR beta chain stems from a study of blood T cell repertoires in COVID-19. The wider study: Nucleic acid was either cDNA or gDNA, and it came from T cells, B-cell-depleted T cells, or PBMCs.

The CDR3 is 15 residues long. V dropped 7 bases and J dropped 5; count of bases not matched to a gene: 10. Germline V lookup: CDR1 LNHDA, CDR2 SQIVND (reference sequence). TCRdb's copy holds only in-frame clones and misses some; the assay was immunoSEQ multiplex PCR. The repertoire holds around 150,000 clones, with more than 80% as singletons. The genes are TRBV19 and TRBJ1-4, with 7 positions matching TRBD1. The receptor was isolated from a woman between 55 and 75 years old with active COVID-19. The sequenced sample consisted of peripheral blood. CDR3 bases: TGTGCCAGTAAGAAGGAGGACAGGCTCAATGAAAAACTGTTTTTT. The encoded protein is CASKKEDRLNEKLFF.